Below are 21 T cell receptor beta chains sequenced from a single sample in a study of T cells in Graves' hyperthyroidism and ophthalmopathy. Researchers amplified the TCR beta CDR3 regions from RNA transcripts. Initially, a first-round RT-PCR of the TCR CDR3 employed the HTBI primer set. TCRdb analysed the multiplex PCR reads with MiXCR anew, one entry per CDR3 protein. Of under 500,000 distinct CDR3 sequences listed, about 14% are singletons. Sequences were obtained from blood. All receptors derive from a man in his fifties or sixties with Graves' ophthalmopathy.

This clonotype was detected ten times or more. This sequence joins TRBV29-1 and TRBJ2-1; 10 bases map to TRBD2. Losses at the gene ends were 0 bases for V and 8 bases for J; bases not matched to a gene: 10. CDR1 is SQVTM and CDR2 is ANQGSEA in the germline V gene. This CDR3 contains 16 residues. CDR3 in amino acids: CSVEDTGLAGVYEQFF. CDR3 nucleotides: TGCAGCGTTGAAGATACGGGGCTAGCGGGAGTCTATGAGCAGTTCTTC.

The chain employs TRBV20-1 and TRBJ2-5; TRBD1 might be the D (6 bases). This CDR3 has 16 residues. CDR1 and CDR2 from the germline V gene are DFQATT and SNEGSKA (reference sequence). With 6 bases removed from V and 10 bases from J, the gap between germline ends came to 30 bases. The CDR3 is CSANSLQGLSQVGQYF. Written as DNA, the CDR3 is TGCAGTGCGAACTCCCTCCAGGGGCTATCCCAGGTGGGCCAGTACTTC.

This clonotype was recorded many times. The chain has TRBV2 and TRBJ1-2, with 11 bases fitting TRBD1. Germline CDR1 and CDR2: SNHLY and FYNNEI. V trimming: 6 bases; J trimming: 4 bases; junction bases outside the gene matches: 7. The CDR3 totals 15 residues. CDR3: CASSRDRGDTYGYTF. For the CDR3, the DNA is TGTGCCAGCAGCCGGGACAGGGGGGATACCTATGGCTACACCTTC.

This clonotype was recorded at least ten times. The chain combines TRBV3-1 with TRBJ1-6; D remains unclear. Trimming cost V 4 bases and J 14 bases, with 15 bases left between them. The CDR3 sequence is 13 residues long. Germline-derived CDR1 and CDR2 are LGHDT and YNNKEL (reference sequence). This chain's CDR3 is CASSLGRSLSLHF. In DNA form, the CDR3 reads TGTGCCAGCAGCCTCGGACGTTCCTTATCCCTCCACTTT. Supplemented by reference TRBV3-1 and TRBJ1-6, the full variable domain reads DTAVSQTPKYLVTQMGNDKSIKCEQNLGHDTMYWYKQDSKKFLKIMFSYNNKELIINETVPNRFSPKSPDKAHLNLHINSLELGDSAVYFCASSLGRSLSLHFGNGTRLTVT.

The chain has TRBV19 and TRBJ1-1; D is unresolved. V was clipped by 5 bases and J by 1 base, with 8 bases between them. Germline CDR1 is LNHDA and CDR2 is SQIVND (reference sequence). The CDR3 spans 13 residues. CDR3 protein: CASSPSPNTEAFF. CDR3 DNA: TGTGCCAGTAGTCCCAGTCCGAACACTGAAGCTTTCTTT.

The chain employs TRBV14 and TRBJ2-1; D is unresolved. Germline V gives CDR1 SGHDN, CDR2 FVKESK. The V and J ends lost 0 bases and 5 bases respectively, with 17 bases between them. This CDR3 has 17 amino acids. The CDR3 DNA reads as TGTGCCAGCAGCCAAGATAACCCTGAAAATTTTAACAATGAGCAGTTCTTC. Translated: CASSQDNPENFNNEQFF. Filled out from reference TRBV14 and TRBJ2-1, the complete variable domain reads EAGVTQFPSHSVIEKGQTVTLRCDPISGHDNLYWYRRVMGKEIKFLLHFVKESKQDESGMPNNRFLAERTGGTYSTLKVQPAELEDSGVYFCASSQDNPENFNNEQFFGPGTRLTVL.

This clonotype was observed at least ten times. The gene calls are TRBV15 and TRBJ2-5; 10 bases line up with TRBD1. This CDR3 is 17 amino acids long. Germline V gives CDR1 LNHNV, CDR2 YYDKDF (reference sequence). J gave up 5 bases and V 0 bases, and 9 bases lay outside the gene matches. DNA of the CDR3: TGTGCCACCAGCAGAGAAGGGGCCGGGACAGGGGACGAGACCCAGTACTTC. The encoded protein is CATSREGAGTGDETQYF.

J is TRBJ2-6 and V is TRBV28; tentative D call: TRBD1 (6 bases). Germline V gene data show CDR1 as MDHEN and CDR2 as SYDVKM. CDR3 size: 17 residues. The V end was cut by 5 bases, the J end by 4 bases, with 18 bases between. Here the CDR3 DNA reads TGTGCCAGCAGTCCGCCCCCTCAGGGGATCGGGGCCAACGTCCTGACTTTC. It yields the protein CASSPPPQGIGANVLTF.

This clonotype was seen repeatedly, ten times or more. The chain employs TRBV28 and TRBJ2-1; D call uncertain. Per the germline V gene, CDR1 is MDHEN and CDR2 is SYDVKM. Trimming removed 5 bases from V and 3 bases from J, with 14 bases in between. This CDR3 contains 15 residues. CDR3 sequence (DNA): TGTGCCAGCAGTAGCGAGGTCACTAACTACAATGAGCAGTTCTTC. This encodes CASSSEVTNYNEQFF.

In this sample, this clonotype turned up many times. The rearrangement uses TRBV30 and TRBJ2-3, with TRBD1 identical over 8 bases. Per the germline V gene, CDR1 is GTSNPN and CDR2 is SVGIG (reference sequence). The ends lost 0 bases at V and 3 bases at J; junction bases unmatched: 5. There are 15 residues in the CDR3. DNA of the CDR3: TGTGCCTGGAGTGTGGCCAGGGGGCGAACAGATACGCAGTATTTT. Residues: CAWSVARGRTDTQYF.

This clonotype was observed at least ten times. The chain's CDR3 is CSAPGQTNGELFF. The CDR3 DNA is TGCAGTGCTCCGGGACAGACGAACGGGGAGCTGTTTTTT. This chain links TRBV20-1 with TRBJ2-2, with 7 bases matching TRBD1. Per the germline V gene, CDR1 is DFQATT and CDR2 is SNEGSKA (reference sequence). The CDR3 runs 13 residues. The junction had 7 bases not matched to a gene; V was cut back by 5 bases and J by 7 bases.

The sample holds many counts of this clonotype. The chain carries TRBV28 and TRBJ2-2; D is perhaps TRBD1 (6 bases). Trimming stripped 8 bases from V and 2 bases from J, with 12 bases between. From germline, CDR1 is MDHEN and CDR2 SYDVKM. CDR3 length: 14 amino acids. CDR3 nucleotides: TGTGCCAGCGGGGCAGGGGAAAACACCGGGGAGCTGTTTTTT. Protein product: CASGAGENTGELFF.

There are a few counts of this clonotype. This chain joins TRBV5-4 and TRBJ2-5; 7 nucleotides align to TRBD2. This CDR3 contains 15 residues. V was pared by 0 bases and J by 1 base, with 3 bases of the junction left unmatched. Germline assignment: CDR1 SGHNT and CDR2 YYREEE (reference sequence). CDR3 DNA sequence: TGTGCCAGCAGCTTGGAGCTAGCGGCCCAAGAGACCCAGTACTTC. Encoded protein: CASSLELAAQETQYF.

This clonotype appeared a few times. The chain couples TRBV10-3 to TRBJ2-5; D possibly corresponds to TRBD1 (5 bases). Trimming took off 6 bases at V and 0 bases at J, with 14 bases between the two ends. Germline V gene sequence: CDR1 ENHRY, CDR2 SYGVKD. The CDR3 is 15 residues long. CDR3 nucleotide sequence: TGTGCCATCAGCAGCAGGGAAGGCTACCAAGAGACCCAGTACTTC. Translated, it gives CAISSREGYQETQYF.

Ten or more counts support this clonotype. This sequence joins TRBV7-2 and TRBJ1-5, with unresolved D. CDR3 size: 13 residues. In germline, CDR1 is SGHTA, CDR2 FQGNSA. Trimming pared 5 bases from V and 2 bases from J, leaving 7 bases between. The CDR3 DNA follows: TGTGCCAGCAGCGCAGTGGGCAATCAGCCCCAGCATTTT. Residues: CASSAVGNQPQHF.

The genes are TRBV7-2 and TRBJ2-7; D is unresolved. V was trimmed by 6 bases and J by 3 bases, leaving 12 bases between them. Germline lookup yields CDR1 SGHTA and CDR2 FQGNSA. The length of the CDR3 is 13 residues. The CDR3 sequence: CASSQTGLYEQYF. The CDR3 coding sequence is TGTGCCAGCAGTCAGACGGGTCTCTACGAGCAGTACTTC. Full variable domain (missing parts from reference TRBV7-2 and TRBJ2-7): GAGVSQSPSNKVTEKGKDVELRCDPISGHTALYWYRQSLGQGLEFLIYFQGNSAPDKSGLPSDRFSAERTGGSVSTLTIQRTQQEDSAVYLCASSQTGLYEQYFGPGTRLTVT.

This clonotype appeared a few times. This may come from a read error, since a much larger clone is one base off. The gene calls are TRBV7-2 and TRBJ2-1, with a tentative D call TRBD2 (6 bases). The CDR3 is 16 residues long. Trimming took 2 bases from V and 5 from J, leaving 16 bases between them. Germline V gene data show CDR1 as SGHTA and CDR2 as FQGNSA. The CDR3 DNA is TGTGCCAGCAGCTTACGCCGGGGACTGCCCCACAATGAGCAGTTCTTC. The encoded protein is CASSLRRGLPHNEQFF.

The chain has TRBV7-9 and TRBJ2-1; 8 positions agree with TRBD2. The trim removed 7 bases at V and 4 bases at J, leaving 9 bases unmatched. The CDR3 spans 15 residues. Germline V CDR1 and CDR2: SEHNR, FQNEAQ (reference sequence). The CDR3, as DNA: TGTGCCAGCACCATAGCGGGACTACCTTACAATGAGCAGTTCTTC. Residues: CASTIAGLPYNEQFF.

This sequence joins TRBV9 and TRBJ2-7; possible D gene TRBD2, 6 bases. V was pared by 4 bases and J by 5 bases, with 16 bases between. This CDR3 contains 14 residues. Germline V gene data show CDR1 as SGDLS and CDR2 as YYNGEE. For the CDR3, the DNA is TGTGCCAGCAGCCGGCTTCAGGGAGGTAACGAGCAGTACTTC. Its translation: CASSRLQGGNEQYF.

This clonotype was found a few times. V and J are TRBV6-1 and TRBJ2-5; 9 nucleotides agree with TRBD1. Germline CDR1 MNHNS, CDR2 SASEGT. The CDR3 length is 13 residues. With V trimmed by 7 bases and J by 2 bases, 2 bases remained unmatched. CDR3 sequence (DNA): TGTGCCAGCATGGGACAGGGACAAGAGACCCAGTACTTC. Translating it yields CASMGQGQETQYF.

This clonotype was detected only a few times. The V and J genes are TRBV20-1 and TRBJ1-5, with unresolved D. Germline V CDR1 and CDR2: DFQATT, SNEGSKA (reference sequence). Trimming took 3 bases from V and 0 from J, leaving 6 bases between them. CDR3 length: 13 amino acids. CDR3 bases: TGCAGTGCTAGTGGTTTTAGCAATCAGCCCCAGCATTTT. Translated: CSASGFSNQPQHF.